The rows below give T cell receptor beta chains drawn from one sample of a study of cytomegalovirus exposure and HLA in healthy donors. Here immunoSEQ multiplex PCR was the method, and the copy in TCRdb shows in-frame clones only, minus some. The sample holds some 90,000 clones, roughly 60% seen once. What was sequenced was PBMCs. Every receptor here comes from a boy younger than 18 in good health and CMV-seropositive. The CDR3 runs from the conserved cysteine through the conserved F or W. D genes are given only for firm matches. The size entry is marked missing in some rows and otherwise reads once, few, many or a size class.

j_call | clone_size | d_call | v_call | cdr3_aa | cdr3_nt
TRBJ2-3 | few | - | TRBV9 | CASSVTSSSTDTQYF | TGTGCCAGCAGCGTTACATCCTCTAGCACAGATACGCAGTATTTT
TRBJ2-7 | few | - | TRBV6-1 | CASRPNRVSEQYF | TGTGCCAGCAGGCCAAACAGGGTTTCCGAGCAGTACTTC
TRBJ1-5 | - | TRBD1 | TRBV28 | CASSLRQGSNQPQHF | TGTGCCAGCAGTTTAAGACAGGGTAGCAATCAGCCCCAGCATTTT
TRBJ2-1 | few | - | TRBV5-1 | CASSLHSTSYNEQFF | TGCGCCAGCAGCTTGCACTCAACCTCCTACAATGAGCAGTTCTTC
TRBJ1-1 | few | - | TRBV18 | CASSPQAAEAFF | TGTGCCAGCTCACCACAGGCGGCTGAAGCTTTCTTT
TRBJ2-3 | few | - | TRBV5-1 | CASSLASGLTDTQYF | TGCGCCAGCAGCTTGGCCAGCGGCCTCACAGATACGCAGTATTTT
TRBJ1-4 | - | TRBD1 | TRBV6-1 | CASSEETGSARKLFF | TGTGCCAGCAGTGAAGAGACAGGGTCGGCGCGAAAACTGTTTTTT
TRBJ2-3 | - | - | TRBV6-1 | CASTILQLSDTQYF | TGTGCCAGCACCATACTTCAATTGTCAGATACGCAGTATTTT
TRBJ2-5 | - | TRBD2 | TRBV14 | CATNSPGGKETQYF | TGTGCCACCAATTCACCCGGGGGGAAAGAGACCCAGTACTTC
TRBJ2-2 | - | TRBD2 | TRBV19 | CASSIREELVLGELFF | TGTGCCAGTAGTATCCGGGAGGAGTTAGTACTCGGGGAGCTGTTTTTT
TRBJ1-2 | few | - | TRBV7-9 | CASSPFGRKGGYTF | TGTGCCAGCAGCCCCTTTGGGAGAAAGGGAGGCTACACCTTC